This note documents a single T cell receptor beta chain sequence. The data are from a study of monozygotic twins with inflammatory bowel disease. Germline V lookup: CDR1 DFQATT, CDR2 SNEGSKA (reference sequence). This CDR3 spans 13 amino acids. TCR libraries were prepared from 3,000 to 3,500 ng total RNA each. TCRdb reprocessed the 5' RACE reads, with one entry per CDR3 protein and no DNA. The sample has 88,000 or so distinct CDR3 sequences, and its top ten clones hold approximately 7%. The chain links TRBV20-1 to TRBJ1-6; with no DNA, the TCRdb D assignment of TRBD1 cannot be verified. The TCR sequence derives from a human donor with ulcerative colitis or Crohn's disease, or a healthy co-twin of an affected twin (not recorded which). The sample comprised blood. CDR3 sequence reads: CSADGQGWSPLHF.